This TCR beta chain appears in the sequencing data of a study of identical twins. Study-wide findings and caveats: Cross-sectional statistical analysis, not tracking of the same donors, underpinned the conclusions. Analyses of zero insertions could be partly confounded by invariant MAIT and iNKT cells. Alpha sequences that were out-of-frame and twin-shared showed an excess of low generation probability. Out-of-frame sharing of TCR alpha in monozygotic twins was underestimated by models.

This clonotype came up a few times. Its antigen is undetermined. TCRdb ran MiXCR on the 5' RACE reads and lists one entry per CDR3 protein. The table shows 400,000 to 500,000 distinct CDR3 sequences, with roughly an eighth occurring only once. The data also belong to a second study, concerning yellow fever vaccine responses in identical twins.

The receptor was derived from a young woman in good health. Sequencing was done on a sample of CD4+ T cells sorted from blood.

The CDR3 DNA reads TGCAGTGCTAGAGCCCCGACTAGCGGGGTTTACAATGAGCAGTTCTTC. Residues: CSARAPTSGVYNEQFF. This chain uses TRBV20-1 with TRBJ2-1, with 11 bases aligning to TRBD2. The CDR3 contains 16 residues. Per germline, CDR1 DFQATT and CDR2 SNEGSKA (reference sequence). The ends lost 1 base at V and 4 bases at J; junction bases unmatched: 6.